Below are 10 T cell receptor beta chains sequenced from a single sample in a study of cytomegalovirus exposure and HLA in healthy donors. PCR employed 60 Vbeta and 13 Jbeta primers. Method: immunoSEQ multiplex PCR; TCRdb's copy keeps in-frame clones and lacks some. Of 100,000 or so clones listed, roughly two thirds are singletons. The sequenced sample was PBMCs. The origin of the receptors is a woman aged 25-40 years in good health and CMV-seronegative.

The chain links TRBV6-5 to TRBJ2-2; D is unresolved. The CDR3 has 13 residues. V was cut by 8 bases and J by 2 bases, with 9 bases left in between. Germline assignment: CDR1 MNHEY and CDR2 SVGAGI. CDR3 in amino acids: CASSGPNTGELFF. CDR3 DNA: TGTGCCAGCTCAGGTCCTAACACCGGGGAGCTGTTTTTT.

This clone has only a few counts. The genes are TRBV7-2 and TRBJ1-1; D gene unclear. The CDR3 length is 11 residues. Trimming took 5 bases from V and 3 from J, leaving 4 bases between them. Germline CDR1 is SGHTA and CDR2 is FQGNSA. The CDR3 spells CASSDYTEAFF. CDR3 DNA sequence: TGTGCCAGCAGCGACTACACTGAAGCTTTCTTT. Supplemented by reference TRBV7-2 and TRBJ1-1, the full variable domain reads GAGVSQSPSNKVTEKGKDVELRCDPISGHTALYWYRQSLGQGLEFLIYFQGNSAPDKSGLPSDRFSAERTGGSVSTLTIQRTQQEDSAVYLCASSDYTEAFFGQGTRLTVV.

Worth noting for this clone: Relative to the germline gene, one junction end is altered; a read error may explain this. Other DNA sequences in this specimen translate into the identical CDR3. The chain's CDR3 is CASRLGQGTEAFF. The CDR3, as DNA: TGTGCCAGCAGATTGGGACAGGGCACTGAAGCCTTCTTT. The chain has TRBV6-5 and TRBJ1-1; 9 bases agree with TRBD1. Germline CDR1 is MNHEY and CDR2 is SVGAGI. The CDR3 contains 13 residues.

This chain uses TRBV19 with TRBJ2-1; 10 bases match TRBD2. The CDR3 consists of 17 residues. V lost 7 bases, J lost 3 bases, and 12 bases stayed unmatched. Looked up from germline, CDR1 is LNHDA and CDR2 is SQIVND (reference sequence). The CDR3 loop reads CASIAGGSGGLYNEQFF. CDR3 DNA sequence: TGTGCCAGTATAGCGGGGGGTTCGGGAGGACTCTACAATGAGCAGTTCTTC.

The chain combines TRBV27 with TRBJ1-2; 12 bases match TRBD1. Germline V CDR1 and CDR2: MNHEY, SMNVEV (reference sequence). V lost 3 bases, J lost 4 bases, and 6 bases stayed unmatched. CDR3 length equals 16 residues. CDR3 DNA: TGTGCCAGCAGTTTGGGACAGGGGGCGCTAATCTATGGCTACACCTTC. This translates into CASSLGQGALIYGYTF.

The chain carries TRBV29-1 and TRBJ2-7, with a tentative D call TRBD2 (6 bases). The CDR3 loop spans 11 amino acids. Germline assignment: CDR1 SQVTM and CDR2 ANQGSEA. Trimming took 2 bases from V and 7 from J, leaving 9 bases between them. As DNA, the CDR3 is TGCAGCGTTGAACGGGGAGGAGAGCAGTACTTC. Protein sequence: CSVERGGEQYF.

This clone was seen a single time. This chain connects TRBV29-1 to TRBJ1-4; D is perhaps TRBD1 (5 bases). Germline V CDR1 and CDR2: SQVTM, ANQGSEA. Trimming removed 4 bases from V and 1 base from J, with 7 bases in between. The CDR3 loop spans 13 amino acids. CDR3 sequence: CSVAQGTNEKLFF. The CDR3 coding sequence is TGCAGCGTTGCCCAGGGAACTAATGAAAAACTGTTTTTT.

The chain carries TRBV18 and TRBJ1-5; D uncertain. The CDR3 is 13 residues long. Germline lookup yields CDR1 KGHSH and CDR2 LQKENI. Trimming removed 2 bases at V and 8 bases at J, with 10 bases between. Here the CDR3 reads CASSPGSGEPQHF. Written as DNA, the CDR3 is TGTGCCAGCTCACCAGGCAGCGGGGAGCCCCAGCATTTT.

This clone showed up just once. V usage is TRBV19 and J usage is TRBJ2-6, with TRBD1 as a possible D gene (5 bases). The V end lost 3 bases, the J end lost 2 bases, and 8 bases lay between the germline ends. CDR3 size: 15 residues. Per the germline V gene, CDR1 is LNHDA and CDR2 is SQIVND (reference sequence). The CDR3 bases are TGTGCCAGTAGTATGCAGGGCGCTGGGGCCAACGTCCTGACTTTC. Amino acid sequence: CASSMQGAGANVLTF.

This chain joins TRBV29-1 and TRBJ2-5; D gene ambiguous. The germline gives CDR1 SQVTM, CDR2 ANQGSEA. V lost 4 bases, J lost 1 base, and 7 bases lay in between. This CDR3 comprises 12 residues. CDR3 sequence: CSVAERQETQYF. DNA for the CDR3: TGCAGCGTTGCAGAGCGCCAAGAGACCCAGTACTTC.